The source of this T cell receptor (beta chain) is a study of somatic mutations in cytotoxic T cells in rheumatoid arthritis (dated by TCRdb to 2017 to 2019). About the full investigation: Peripheral blood (30 ml EDTA) was collected from patients immediately after diagnosis and before any treatment began. Patient and control groups had essentially identical median ages. A FACSAria II or Sony SH800 was used to flow-sort some V beta antibody-stained T-cell populations at nearly 100% purity, and TCRB sequencing was also done on sorted V beta1+ cells. To characterize clonality, the study used TCRB deep sequencing while asking whether somatic mutations are carried by expanded CD8+ T-cell clones in newly diagnosed, untreated rheumatoid arthritis. TCRB deep sequencing covered roughly 60 patients with rheumatoid arthritis along with 15 to 25 healthy controls. Findings and caveats that apply to the study as a whole: There was no significant difference in CD8+ T-cell clonality between rheumatoid arthritis patients and age-matched healthy controls. An increase of CD8+ clonality with age was seen in patients (Spearman r ≈ 0.5) but not in healthy controls. The antigen targets of the expanded CD8+ clones were unknown, and absence from virus-specific databases did not rule out viral specificity. The finding that TRBV07 was slightly underrepresented in patients was left unadjusted for multiple comparisons. In about an eighth of the roughly 65 patients the largest CD8+ clone exceeded 20% of CD8+ cells, and several identical CD8+ TCRB sequences were shared between blood and synovial fluid.

Its CDR3 holds 16 amino acids, cysteine through phenylalanine. Only the CDR3 portion is preserved as DNA: 48 bases, with reading frame beginning at the first base. V ends up 8 bases short and J 1 base short, with an unmatched junction base count of 12. The CDR1 and CDR2 encoded by the germline V gene (reference sequence) are MNHEY and SMNVEV. Sequencing of TCRB CDR3 was done on genomic DNA with the immunoSEQ assay. The authors' analysis ran thus. Only a few patient CD8+ clones larger than 1% matched published virus-specific TCRB sequences when compared against them. Only productive TCRB rearrangements were included in the analyses. Clonality was calculated as a Shannon entropy-based productive clonality index, and a clone was defined by a unique TCRB CDR3 sequence. To calculate repertoire overlap between two samples, the template counts of each clone were considered relative to each sample's total templates. V-gene usage from TCRB sequencing and V-gene usage measured by flow cytometry were correlated (Spearman r of roughly 0.61). In its TCRdb copy, this immuneACCESS table keeps in-frame sequences only and misses some clones. Where compared with another copy, unresolved V genes explain less than half of these, and the others have no known cause. For V, J and clone size, that table is used; D and trimming come from the DNA. This sample has some 7,000 clones in its table, and around two thirds of those were observed once. The ten largest clones capture roughly 15% of the sample.

In regard to this clone: No antigen is known for it. The input lacks base qualities; no much larger clone sits a single base away.

Flow cytometry confirmed the purity of CD4+ and CD8+ cells that had been isolated by positive magnetic bead selection on an AutoMACS. Initial screening for clonal expansions relied on flow cytometry with a TCR V beta antibody panel, after which sorted CD8+ fractions underwent TCRB deep sequencing for characterization. Peripheral blood mononuclear cells were isolated by Ficoll-Paque PLUS density gradient separation. Using Nucleospin Tissue or Tissue XS kits, DNA was extracted from CD4-enriched, CD8-enriched or PBMC samples, with quantification by a Qubit 2.0 fluorometer. The sequence derives from an adult with rheumatoid arthritis. The V and J genes are TRBV27 and TRBJ2-5; TRBD2 aligns with 8 central bases. The sequencing input was CD8+ T cells sorted from blood. The DNA is TGTGCCAGCGGAATAGCGGGGCCGTTGGGCCAAGAGACCCAGTACTTC. This encodes CASGIAGPLGQETQYF.